This TCR beta chain was sequenced in a study of graft-versus-host responses after intestinal transplantation. Whole-study context: The recipients all started with anti-thymocyte globulin induction and then took tacrolimus and steroids for approximately 3 years. Study observations and caveats: Patients with graft-donor T cell macrochimerism had high graft-versus-host to host-versus-graft clonal ratios in allografts. Ileal or blood samples showed some GvH clones first, and such clones were also found in recipient marrow. Declines in HvG clones occurring early post-transplant were associated with peak circulating GvH clone levels.

In the case of this clone: Its antigen is unknown. Other DNA sequences in the sample encode the same CDR3.

From the graft tissue, intraepithelial and lamina propria lymphocytes were released through processing. The repertoire was sequenced with immunoSEQ multiplex PCR; TCRdb's copy has only in-frame clones and lacks some. This table holds roughly 1,900 clones, 65% to 90% found once. V shed 2 bases and J shed 0 bases, with 9 bases lying between them. The CDR3 consists of 15 residues. CDR1 MNHNY and CDR2 SVGAGI come from the germline V gene (reference sequence). This TCR was recovered from a human patient who received an intestinal transplant, so some T cells may come from the graft donor. This material consisted of ileum tissue, taken 55 to 60 days after intestinal transplant. The rearrangement joins TRBV6-6 to TRBJ2-3; a possible D gene is TRBD1 (5 bases). CDR3 in DNA: TGTGCCAGCAGTTACCAGGGATCTAGCACAGATACGCAGTATTTT. Encoded protein: CASSYQGSSTDTQYF.